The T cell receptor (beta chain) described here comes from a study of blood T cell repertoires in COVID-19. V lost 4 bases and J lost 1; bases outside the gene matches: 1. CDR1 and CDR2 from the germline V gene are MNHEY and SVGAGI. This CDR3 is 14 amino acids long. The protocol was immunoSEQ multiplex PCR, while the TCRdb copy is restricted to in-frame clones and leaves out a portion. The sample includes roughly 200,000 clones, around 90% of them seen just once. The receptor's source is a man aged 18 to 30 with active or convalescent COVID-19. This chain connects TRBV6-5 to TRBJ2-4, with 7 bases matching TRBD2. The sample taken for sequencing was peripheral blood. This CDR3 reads CASSSLAAKNIQYF. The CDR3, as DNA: TGTGCCAGCAGTTCACTAGCGGCCAAAAACATTCAGTACTTC.